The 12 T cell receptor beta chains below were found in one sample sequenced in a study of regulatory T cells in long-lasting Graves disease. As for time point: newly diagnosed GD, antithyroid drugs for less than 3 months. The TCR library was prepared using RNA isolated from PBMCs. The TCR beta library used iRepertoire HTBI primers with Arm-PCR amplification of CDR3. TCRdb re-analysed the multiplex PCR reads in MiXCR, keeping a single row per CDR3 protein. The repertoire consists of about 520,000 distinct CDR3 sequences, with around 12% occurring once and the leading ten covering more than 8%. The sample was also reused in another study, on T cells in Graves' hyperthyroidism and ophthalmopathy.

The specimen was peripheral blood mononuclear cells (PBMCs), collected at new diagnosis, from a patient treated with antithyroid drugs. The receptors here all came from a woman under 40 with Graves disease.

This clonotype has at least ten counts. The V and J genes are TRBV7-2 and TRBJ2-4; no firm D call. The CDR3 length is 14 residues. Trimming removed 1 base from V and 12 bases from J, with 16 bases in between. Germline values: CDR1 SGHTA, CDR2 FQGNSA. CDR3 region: CASSLVGAIDAQYF. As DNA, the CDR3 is TGTGCCAGCAGCTTAGTCGGAGCGATAGATGCTCAGTACTTC.

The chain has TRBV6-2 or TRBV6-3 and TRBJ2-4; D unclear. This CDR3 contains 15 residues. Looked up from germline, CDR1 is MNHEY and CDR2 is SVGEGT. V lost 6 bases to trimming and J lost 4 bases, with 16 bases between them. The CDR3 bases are TGTGCCAGCAGAGCTACCGGGTCGATAAAAAACATTCAGTACTTC. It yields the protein CASRATGSIKNIQYF.

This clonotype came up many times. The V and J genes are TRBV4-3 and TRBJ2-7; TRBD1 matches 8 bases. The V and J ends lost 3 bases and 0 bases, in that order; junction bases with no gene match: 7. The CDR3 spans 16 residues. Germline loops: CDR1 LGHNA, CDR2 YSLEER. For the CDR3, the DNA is TGCGCCAGCAGCCATGATACAGGGGGAAGCTCCTACGAGCAGTACTTC. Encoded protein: CASSHDTGGSSYEQYF.

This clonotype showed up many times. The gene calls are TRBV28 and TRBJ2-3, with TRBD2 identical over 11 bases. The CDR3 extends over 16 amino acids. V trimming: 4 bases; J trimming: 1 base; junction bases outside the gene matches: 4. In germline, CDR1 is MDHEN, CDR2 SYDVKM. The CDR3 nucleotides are TGTGCCAGCAGTTCGACTAGCGGGACGGGCACAGATACGCAGTATTTT. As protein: CASSSTSGTGTDTQYF.

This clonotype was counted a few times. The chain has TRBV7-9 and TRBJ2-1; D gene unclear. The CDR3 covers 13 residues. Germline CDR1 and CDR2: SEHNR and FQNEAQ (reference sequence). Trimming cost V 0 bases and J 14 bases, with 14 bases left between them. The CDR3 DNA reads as TGTGCCAGCAGCTTAGCGGGGTCTAGAGGAGAGTTCTTC. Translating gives CASSLAGSRGEFF.

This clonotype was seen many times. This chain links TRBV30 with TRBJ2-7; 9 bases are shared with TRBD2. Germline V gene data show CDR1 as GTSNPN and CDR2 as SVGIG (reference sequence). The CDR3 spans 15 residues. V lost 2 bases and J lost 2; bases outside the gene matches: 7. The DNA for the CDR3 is TGTGCCTGGAGTTCGCTAGCGGGATTTACCTACGAGCAGTACTTC. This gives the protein CAWSSLAGFTYEQYF.

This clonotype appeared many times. CDR3 coding DNA: TGTGCCAGCACCATCGGCCGGGGAGACGGAGCAGATACGCAGTATTTT. Residues: CASTIGRGDGADTQYF. This chain connects TRBV6-1 to TRBJ2-3, with D possibly matching TRBD2 (5 bases). CDR1 and CDR2 (germline): MNHNS, SASEGT. CDR3 length: 16 amino acids. Between the trimmed V and J ends, which lost 7 bases and 4 bases, there was a span of 21 bases.

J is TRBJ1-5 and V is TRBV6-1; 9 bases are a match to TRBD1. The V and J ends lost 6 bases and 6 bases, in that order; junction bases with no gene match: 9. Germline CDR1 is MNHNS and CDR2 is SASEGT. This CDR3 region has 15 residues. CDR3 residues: CASRNPGQGGQPQHF. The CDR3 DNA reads TGTGCCAGCAGAAATCCGGGACAGGGTGGTCAGCCCCAGCATTTT.

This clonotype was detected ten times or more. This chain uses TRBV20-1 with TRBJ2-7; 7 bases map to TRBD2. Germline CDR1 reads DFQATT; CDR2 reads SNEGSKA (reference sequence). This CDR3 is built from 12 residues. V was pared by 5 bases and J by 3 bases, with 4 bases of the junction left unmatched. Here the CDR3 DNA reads TGCAGTGCTCTACGGGACTACTACGAGCAGTACTTC. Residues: CSALRDYYEQYF.

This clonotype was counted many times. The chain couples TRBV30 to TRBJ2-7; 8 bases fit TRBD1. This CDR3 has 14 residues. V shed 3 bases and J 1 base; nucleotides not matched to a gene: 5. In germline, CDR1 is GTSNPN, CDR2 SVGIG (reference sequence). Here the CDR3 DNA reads TGTGCCTGGAGGATACAGGGGGGATCCTACGAGCAGTACTTC. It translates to CAWRIQGGSYEQYF.

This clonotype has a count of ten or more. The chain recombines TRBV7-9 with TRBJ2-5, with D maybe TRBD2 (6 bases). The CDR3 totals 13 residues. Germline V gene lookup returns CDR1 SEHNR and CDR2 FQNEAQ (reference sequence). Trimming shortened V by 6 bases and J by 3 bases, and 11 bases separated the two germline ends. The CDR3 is CASRGEEEETQYF. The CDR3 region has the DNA TGTGCCAGCAGGGGGGAGGAAGAAGAGACCCAGTACTTC.

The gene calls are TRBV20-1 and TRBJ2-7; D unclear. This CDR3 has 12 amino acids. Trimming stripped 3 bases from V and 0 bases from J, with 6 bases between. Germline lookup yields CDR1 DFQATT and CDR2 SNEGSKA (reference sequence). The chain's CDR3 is CSASKTSYEQYF. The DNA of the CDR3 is TGCAGTGCTAGTAAGACCTCCTACGAGCAGTACTTC.